The present T cell receptor (beta chain) was sequenced within a study of T-cell memory formation after mild COVID-19. Germline lookup yields CDR1 SEHNR and CDR2 FQNEAQ (reference sequence). Trimming removed 3 bases from V and 4 bases from J; junction bases left unmatched: 8. The CDR3 has 15 residues. TCR alpha and TCR beta cDNA libraries carrying sample barcodes and UMIs were produced by 5'RACE using constant-segment primers. TCRdb re-called the 5' RACE reads through MiXCR, storing one row per CDR3 protein. The table has a few hundred thousand distinct CDR3 sequences, 19% seen once. This sequence originates from a man aged 18 to 30 who had mild COVID-19 (a few samples of this study predate the infection). Cell type and time point are not known. This sequence joins TRBV7-9 and TRBJ2-7, with 8 bases fitting TRBD2. Sequencing was carried out using PBMCs or a T cell subset sorted from them (not recorded which). This chain's CDR3 is CASSLGRGGSYEQYF. As DNA, the CDR3 is TGTGCCAGCAGCTTGGGGCGCGGGGGGAGTTACGAGCAGTACTTC. Full variable domain (outside the CDR3, taken from reference TRBV7-9 and TRBJ2-7): DTGVSQNPRHKITKRGQNVTFRCDPISEHNRLYWYRQTLGQGPEFLTYFQNEAQLEKSRLLSDRFSAERPKGSFSTLEIQRTEQGDSAMYLCASSLGRGGSYEQYFGPGTRLTVT.